Listed below are T cell receptor beta chains from one sample, sequenced in a study of cytomegalovirus exposure and HLA in healthy donors. Libraries were prepared by immunoSEQ multiplex PCR; TCRdb keeps only in-frame clonotypes and omits some of them. This table has around 110,000 clones, roughly three quarters appearing once. Material for sequencing was PBMCs. These receptors were collected from a man aged 25 to 45 in good health and CMV-seropositive. Each CDR3 is given with its conserved first and last residue. A D gene is named only where the DNA matches it firmly. Size tells how often a clone was seen (once, few, many) or the class of an expanded clone, and some rows leave it out.

clone_size j_call v_call d_call cdr3_nt cdr3_aa
- TRBJ2-1 TRBV2 TRBD2 TGTGCCAGCAGCCCGCCTGCAGTCCTAGCGGGGGACAATGAGCAGTTCTTC CASSPPAVLAGDNEQFF
- TRBJ2-1 TRBV6-1 TRBD1 TGTGCCAGCAGTGAGACAGGGGGCGGATACAATGAGCAGTTCTTC CASSETGGGYNEQFF
- TRBJ2-1 TRBV18 TRBD2 TGTGCCAGCTCACCAGGAGGAGCGGGGTTTTACAATGAGCAGTTCTTC CASSPGGAGFYNEQFF
once TRBJ2-3 TRBV25-1 - TGTGCCAGCAGTGACCGCCAGGACACAGATACGCAGTATTTT CASSDRQDTDTQYF
- TRBJ2-2 TRBV5-1 TRBD1 TGCGCCAGCAGCTTGGTGGCAGGGGGAATTTTCACCGGGGAGCTGTTTTTT CASSLVAGGIFTGELFF
- TRBJ1-1 TRBV7-9 - TGTTCCAGCAGCAACGGGGGGGCTAAAGCTTTCTTT CSSSNGGAKAFF
- TRBJ2-7 TRBV7-2 TRBD1 TGTGCCAGCAGCTTAAAGCCCGGCAGGGGGCTAATGTACTCCTACGAGCAGTACTTC CASSLKPGRGLMYSYEQYF
- TRBJ2-5 TRBV28 TRBD2 TGTGCCAGCAGTTCGACTAGCGGTAGAGGAGTACAAGAGACCCAGTACTTC CASSSTSGRGVQETQYF
- TRBJ2-3 TRBV6-1 - TGTGCCAGCAGTGAAGCCGGAGGGACAGTTGACGATACGCAGTATTTT CASSEAGGTVDDTQYF
- TRBJ2-7 TRBV10-3 TRBD2 TGCGCCATCAGTGGGGCTAGCGGAAACTACGAGCAGTACTTC CAISGASGNYEQYF
- TRBJ1-1 TRBV29-1 - TGCAGCGTTGAATCCCAGTCGAACACTGAAGCTTTCTTT CSVESQSNTEAFF
- TRBJ1-3 TRBV4-1 - TGCGCCAGCAGCCGGAGGGCCGGGGCCGGAAACACCATATATTTT CASSRRAGAGNTIYF
- TRBJ2-1 TRBV15 - TGTGCCACCAGCAGAGATCCAACCAGAGGTGAGCAGTTCTTC CATSRDPTRGEQFF
- TRBJ2-1 TRBV28 - TGTGCCAGCAGTCCGCGGAAGGGTCTAGCGAGCATGATAATGATCTTC CASSPRKGLASMIMIF
- TRBJ2-7 TRBV4-1 TRBD2 TGCGCCAGCAGTCCTCTAGCGGGAGAAACTCGAGAGCAGTACTTC CASSPLAGETREQYF
- TRBJ1-2 TRBV27 - TGTGCCAGCAGTTCCCCCTTGACAGACTATGGCTACACCTTC CASSSPLTDYGYTF
- TRBJ2-7 TRBV4-1 TRBD2 TGCGCCAGCAGCCAAGATAATTTAGCGGGAGGGCAAGAGCAGTACTTC CASSQDNLAGGQEQYF
- TRBJ1-1 TRBV15 TRBD1 TGTGCCACCAGCAGGGACAGGGTTGGCACTGAAGCTTTCTTT CATSRDRVGTEAFF
- TRBJ2-7 TRBV5-1 TRBD2 TGCGCCAGCAGCTTGTGGAGGCGGGGGGCTTCCTACGAGCAGTACTTC CASSLWRRGASYEQYF
- TRBJ1-5 TRBV18 TRBD1 TGTGCCAGCTCGGGACAGGGGACTTATCAGCCCCAGCATTTT CASSGQGTYQPQHF
- TRBJ2-3 TRBV5-4 TRBD2 TGTGCCAGCAGCTTGGGACTAGCGGGAAGCACAGATACGCAGTATTTT CASSLGLAGSTDTQYF
- TRBJ2-5 TRBV12-5 - TGTGCTAGTGGTTTGCCTAACCCAGAGACCCAGTACTTC CASGLPNPETQYF
- TRBJ1-1 TRBV5-1 TRBD1 TGCGCCAGCACCATCACCGGGACAGGAATGAACACTGAAGCTTTCTTT CASTITGTGMNTEAFF
- TRBJ1-4 TRBV21-1 - TGTGCCAGCAGCAAAGAGACAGGGGTAACTGAAAAACTGTTTTTT CASSKETGVTEKLFF
- TRBJ2-1 TRBV29-1 TRBD2 TGCAGCGTTGGGGGGGGGTTCAATGAGCAGTTCTTC CSVGGGFNEQFF
- TRBJ2-1 TRBV18 - TGTGCCAGCTCCTATTGGGAGAGCTACAATGAGCAGTTCTTC CASSYWESYNEQFF
- TRBJ2-5 TRBV5-6 TRBD1 TGTGCCAGCAGCCCGGCCGGGACAGGGGAAGAGACCCAGTACTTC CASSPAGTGEETQYF
few TRBJ1-5 TRBV6-1 - TGTGCCAGCAATAGCCAGGAGGGGAATCAGCCCCAGCATTTT CASNSQEGNQPQHF
- TRBJ2-7 TRBV12-5 TRBD1 TGTGCTAGTGGACAGGGGTCGTCTCACGAGCAGTACTTC CASGQGSSHEQYF
- TRBJ1-1 TRBV27 - TGTGCCAGTCATTTACTAGGGAGGGAAGCTTTCTTT CASHLLGREAFF
- TRBJ2-2 TRBV29-1 TRBD1 TGCAGCGTTGCGCCACAGGGGATGGCCGGGGAGCTGTTTTTT CSVAPQGMAGELFF
once TRBJ2-1 TRBV19 - TGTGCCAGTAGTATAGTCGCAGGGGGGAGCGATGAGCAGTTCTTC CASSIVAGGSDEQFF
- TRBJ2-3 TRBV9 TRBD2 TGTGCCAGCAGCGTAGCCTTGTCGAGCGGGAGCTGGACAGATACGCAGTATTTT CASSVALSSGSWTDTQYF
- TRBJ2-7 TRBV27 - TGTGCCAGCAGTTTAAGGGACTCCACCTACGAGCAGTACTTC CASSLRDSTYEQYF
- TRBJ1-1 TRBV7-5 - TGTGCCAGAAGCTCGACTAACCGGGACAGGAGTTGTGAAGCTTTCTTT CARSSTNRDRSCEAFF
- TRBJ2-3 TRBV29-1 - TGCAGCGTGAAGGGTAGCGGAGTCGCGGCGACGCAGTATTTT CSVKGSGVAATQYF
- TRBJ1-5 TRBV2 TRBD1 TGTGCCAGCAGTAAGACAGGGGATTATCAGCCCCAGCATTTT CASSKTGDYQPQHF
few TRBJ2-2 TRBV7-9 - TGTTCCAGCAGCTCCCGGGGGGCACTTCTTTTTGCCGGGGAGCTGTTTTTT CSSSSRGALLFAGELFF
- TRBJ1-3 TRBV2 - TGTGCCAGCAGATGGGGAGGGGGGGACACCATATATTTT CASRWGGGDTIYF
- TRBJ2-1 TRBV9 - TGTGCCAGCAGCGTAGTTTTGGAGGACAATGAGCAGTTCTTC CASSVVLEDNEQFF
- TRBJ2-3 TRBV21-1 - TGTGCCAGCAGGGGGACAGGGAGCACAGATACGCAGTATTTT CASRGTGSTDTQYF
- TRBJ2-1 TRBV7-2 TRBD2 TGTGCCAGCAGCCAAAGACCCGGGACTAGTCTCCTCAATGAGCAGTTCTTC CASSQRPGTSLLNEQFF
- TRBJ2-5 TRBV5-5 - TGTGCCAGCAGCTTGGTGTACGGCCAAGAGACCCAGTACTTC CASSLVYGQETQYF
medium-sized TRBJ2-1 TRBV6-4 TRBD2 TGTGCCAGCAGCGCCTTAGGGACTAGCGATTACAATGAGCAGTTCTTC CASSALGTSDYNEQFF
- TRBJ2-1 TRBV11-3 TRBD2 TGTGCCAGCACCCCTGGGGCCAGGGAGGGCAATGAGCAGTTCTTC CASTPGAREGNEQFF
once TRBJ1-1 TRBV7-2 TRBD1 TGTGCCAGCAGCTTGTGGACAGGGATGAACACTGAAGCTTTCTTT CASSLWTGMNTEAFF
few TRBJ2-6 TRBV27 TRBD2 TGTGCCAGCAGGGAGAGCGGGGCCCCCTCTGGGGCCAACGGCCTGACTTTC CASRESGAPSGANGLTF
- TRBJ2-7 TRBV6-5 - TGTGCCAGCAGTTACTCCGGCGGGCGCTACGAGCAGTACTTC CASSYSGGRYEQYF
- TRBJ1-2 TRBV7-8 - TGTGCCAGCAGCCAGACGGGGGGCAGAATCTATGGCTACACCTTC CASSQTGGRIYGYTF
once TRBJ1-2 TRBV7-9 - TGTTCCAGCAGCTTAACCGGGACACTGACTAACTATGGCTACACCTTC CSSSLTGTLTNYGYTF
- TRBJ1-2 TRBV9 TRBD1 TGTGCCAGCAGCGTCCGTAGAGGGTCGACAGGGGGCCGATATGGCTACACCTTC CASSVRRGSTGGRYGYTF
few TRBJ2-7 TRBV28 TRBD1 TGTGCCAGCAGTACCGCCGGGACAGGGTTTTACGAGCAGTACTTC CASSTAGTGFYEQYF